The rows below give T cell receptor beta chains drawn from one sample of a study of CD8+ T cells in alopecia areata. Libraries were prepared by immunoSEQ multiplex PCR; TCRdb keeps only in-frame clonotypes and omits some of them. The sample records 150,000 to 200,000 clones, 55% being singletons. Sequencing was done on a sample of CD4+ T cells sorted from blood. The receptor set was obtained from a human donor in good health. Both conserved end residues are part of each CDR3. The D gene is left open where the match is weak. Some rows mark clone size as missing; the rest say once, few, many or name a class of expanded clone.

>TRBJ2-7|NA|14|NA|TRBV6-5
CASSPFQGGYEQYF
TGTGCCAGCAGTCCCTTTCAGGGGGGGTACGAGCAGTACTTC
>TRBJ1-2|NA|13|NA|TRBV30
CAWSLTGSYGYTF
TGTGCCTGGAGCCTCACGGGAAGCTATGGCTACACCTTC
>TRBJ1-1|NA|15|NA|TRBV4-1
CASSQGGPQNTEAFF
TGCGCCAGCAGCCAAGGAGGGCCCCAGAACACTGAAGCTTTCTTT
>TRBJ1-3|NA|12|NA|TRBV21-1
CASSKALDTIYF
TGTGCCAGCAGCAAAGCTTTAGACACCATATATTTT
>TRBJ2-5|TRBD2|17|NA|TRBV29-1
CSVEMAGGPKYQETQYF
TGCAGCGTTGAAATGGCGGGAGGGCCCAAGTACCAAGAGACCCAGTACTTC
>TRBJ2-1|NA|14|few|TRBV7-3
CASSLASESNEQFF
TGTGCCAGCAGCTTAGCTAGCGAGAGCAATGAGCAGTTCTTC
>TRBJ1-1|TRBD1|13|NA|TRBV27
CASSRDRRTEAFF
TGTGCCAGCAGCAGGGACAGGAGAACTGAAGCTTTCTTT
>TRBJ1-1|TRBD1|12|NA|TRBV30
CAWSVQGVPAFF
TGTGCCTGGAGTGTACAGGGGGTCCCAGCTTTCTTT
>TRBJ2-4|NA|12|NA|TRBV30
CAWRGLSNIQYF
TGTGCCTGGAGGGGATTATCAAACATTCAGTACTTC
>TRBJ2-1|TRBD2|15|few|TRBV29-1
CSIRSGRVSYNEQFF
TGCAGCATCAGGTCAGGGAGGGTATCCTACAATGAGCAGTTCTTC
>TRBJ2-2|TRBD1|15|few|TRBV29-1
CSVEEGTGNTGELFF
TGCAGCGTTGAAGAGGGGACAGGGAACACCGGGGAGCTGTTTTTT
>TRBJ1-3|NA|12|once|TRBV29-1
CSVEDSGNTIYF
TGCAGCGTTGAGGACTCTGGAAACACCATATATTTT
>TRBJ2-7|TRBD2|14|many|TRBV28
CASWESGRNYEQYF
TGTGCCAGTTGGGAGAGCGGGAGGAATTACGAGCAGTACTTC
>TRBJ2-7|NA|14|NA|TRBV2
CASRTGEVSYEQYF
TGTGCCAGCCGGACGGGAGAGGTCTCCTACGAGCAGTACTTC
>TRBJ2-6|NA|16|NA|TRBV19
CASTLVGSSGANVLTF
TGTGCCAGTACCCTCGTGGGTTCCTCTGGGGCCAACGTCCTGACTTTC
>TRBJ1-1|NA|13|once|TRBV7-2
CASSFYLNTEAFF
TGTGCCAGCAGTTTTTACTTGAACACTGAAGCTTTCTTT
>TRBJ2-4|NA|14|NA|TRBV29-1
CSVGQNLAKNIQYF
TGCAGCGTTGGACAGAACCTAGCCAAAAACATTCAGTACTTC
>TRBJ2-7|TRBD2|14|once|TRBV18
CASSTSGRAYEQYF
TGTGCCAGCTCAACTAGCGGGAGGGCCTACGAGCAGTACTTC
>TRBJ2-2|NA|14|few|TRBV19
CASSPSGNTGELFF
TGTGCCAGTAGTCCAAGCGGAAACACCGGGGAGCTGTTTTTT
>TRBJ2-1|TRBD2|14|NA|TRBV6-1
CASQRTSASNEQFF
TGTGCCAGCCAACGGACTAGCGCTAGCAATGAGCAGTTCTTC
>TRBJ2-7|NA|14|once|TRBV28
CASSSWNCSYEQYF
TGTGCCAGCAGTTCATGGAACTGCTCCTACGAGCAGTACTTC
>TRBJ2-2|NA|14|NA|TRBV2
CASREVGDTGELFF
TGTGCCAGCCGTGAGGTCGGGGACACCGGGGAGCTGTTTTTT
>TRBJ1-5|NA|13|NA|TRBV29-1
CRGGWVSNQPQHF
TGCAGGGGCGGATGGGTTAGCAATCAGCCCCAGCATTTT
>TRBJ2-7|NA|16|NA|TRBV4-1
CASSQDALRLLYEQYF
TGCGCCAGCAGCCAAGATGCTCTCAGGCTACTTTACGAGCAGTACTTC
>TRBJ2-1|TRBD2|14|NA|TRBV30
CAWRSGRAIYEQFF
TGTGCCTGGAGAAGCGGGAGGGCCATTTATGAGCAGTTCTTC
>TRBJ2-5|NA|13|NA|TRBV5-4
CASSLASRETQYF
TGTGCCAGCAGCTTGGCTAGTCGGGAGACCCAGTACTTC
>TRBJ2-1|NA|14|few|TRBV19
CASSRDIHHGEQFF
TGTGCCAGTAGTAGGGACATACATCATGGTGAGCAGTTCTTC
>TRBJ2-2|TRBD2|15|NA|TRBV30
CAWSVLAGKTGELFF
TGTGCCTGGAGTGTTCTAGCGGGAAAAACCGGGGAGCTGTTTTTT
>TRBJ1-1|NA|12|few|TRBV30
CAWSVPLRGAFF
TGTGCCTGGAGTGTACCTCTTAGGGGGGCTTTCTTT
>TRBJ1-2|NA|12|NA|TRBV6-4
CASSDSRTGYTF
TGTGCCAGCAGTGACTCGAGGACCGGCTACACCTTC
>TRBJ2-3|NA|16|NA|TRBV4-2
CASSLEGQTRTDTQYF
TGTGCCAGCAGCCTGGAGGGACAGACCCGCACAGATACGCAGTATTTT
>TRBJ2-7|TRBD1|14|NA|TRBV28
CASSRTGGAYEQYF
TGTGCCAGCAGTAGGACAGGGGGCGCGTACGAGCAGTACTTC
>TRBJ2-7|NA|13|NA|TRBV29-1
CSAATSSSSEQYF
TGCAGCGCAGCGACTAGTTCTAGCTCCGAGCAGTACTTC
>TRBJ1-2|NA|14|NA|TRBV4-2
CASSHRNENYGYTF
TGTGCCAGCAGCCACCGTAACGAAAACTATGGCTACACCTTC
>TRBJ1-5|NA|14|NA|TRBV6-6
CATTWGRGSQPQHF
TGTGCCACCACATGGGGCAGGGGAAGTCAGCCCCAGCATTTT
>TRBJ1-5|NA|13|NA|TRBV27
CASSLQFNQPQHF
TGTGCCAGCAGTTTACAGTTCAATCAGCCCCAGCATTTT
>TRBJ2-5|TRBD2|13|few|TRBV6-1
CASNDLAGKTQYF
TGTGCCAGCAACGATCTAGCGGGAAAGACCCAGTACTTC
>TRBJ1-5|TRBD1|13|few|TRBV6-6
CASGDRASQPQHF
TGTGCCAGCGGCGACAGGGCGAGTCAGCCCCAGCATTTT
>TRBJ2-2|TRBD1|16|few|TRBV19
CASSIKTVQGAGELFF
TGTGCCAGTAGTATAAAAACGGTACAGGGGGCCGGGGAGCTGTTTTTT
>TRBJ2-1|TRBD2|15|NA|TRBV4-1
CASSQFLAGYNEQFF
TGCGCCAGCAGCCAATTTTTAGCGGGATACAATGAGCAGTTCTTC
>TRBJ1-4|NA|15|few|TRBV18
CASSPQLGLNEKLFF
TGTGCCAGCTCACCCCAACTCGGCCTTAATGAAAAACTGTTTTTT
>TRBJ2-1|NA|12|NA|TRBV29-1
CSVEDPPHEQFF
TGCAGCGTTGAAGATCCGCCCCATGAGCAGTTCTTC
>TRBJ2-7|TRBD2|16|NA|TRBV28
CASKGGLAGDSYEQYF
TGTGCCAGTAAAGGGGGACTAGCGGGGGACTCCTACGAGCAGTACTTC
>TRBJ2-7|NA|13|NA|TRBV19
CASSPSSIGEQYF
TGTGCCAGTAGTCCCTCGTCGATAGGCGAGCAGTACTTC
>TRBJ1-1|TRBD1|13|once|TRBV2
CASCAGGITEAFF
TGTGCCAGCTGCGCAGGGGGAATCACTGAAGCTTTCTTT